This T cell receptor beta chain was documented in a study of shared clonotypes between healthy human individuals. On the study more broadly: The study used three CD4 naive, three CD4 memory, two CD8 naive and one CD8 memory plate per donor.

Whole-study findings and limits: Estimated richness was generally greater in naive than memory subsets.

Sequencing was performed with immunoSEQ multiplex PCR; in TCRdb, only in-frame clones are kept and a portion is missing. The sample holds about 1.1 million clones, roughly 74% seen once. A note on this clone: Its matching antigen is unknown. Within the sample, other DNA sequences also encode this same CDR3.

The CDR3 totals 15 residues. V shed 2 bases, J shed 2 bases, and the junction held 4 bases outside the gene matches. Germline loops: CDR1 SGHNT, CDR2 YYREEE (reference sequence). V is TRBV5-4 and J is TRBJ2-7; TRBD1 matches at 10 bases. The TCR originated in a man between 18 and 35 years old in good health. Some clones in this sample may be carry-over from other donors' samples. The sample was memory CD4+ T cells from PBMCs. Documented subset: CD45RA-negative fraction. For the CDR3, the DNA is TGTGCCAGCAGCTTAGGGGGACAGGGGCCCTACGAGCAGTACTTC. Its translation is CASSLGGQGPYEQYF.